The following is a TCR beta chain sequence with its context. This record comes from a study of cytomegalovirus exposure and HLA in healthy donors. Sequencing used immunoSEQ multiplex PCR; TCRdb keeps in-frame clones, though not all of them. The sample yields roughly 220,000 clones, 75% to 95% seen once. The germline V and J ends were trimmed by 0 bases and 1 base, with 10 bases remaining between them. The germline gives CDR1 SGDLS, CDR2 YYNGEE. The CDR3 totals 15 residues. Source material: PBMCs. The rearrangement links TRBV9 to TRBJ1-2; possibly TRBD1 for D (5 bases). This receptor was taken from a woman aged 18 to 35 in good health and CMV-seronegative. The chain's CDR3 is CASSVGRGLNYGYTF. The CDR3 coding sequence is TGTGCCAGCAGCGTAGGGCGGGGACTTAACTATGGCTACACCTTC. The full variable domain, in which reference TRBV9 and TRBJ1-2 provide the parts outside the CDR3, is DSGVTQTPKHLITATGQRVTLRCSPRSGDLSVYWYQQSLDQGLQFLIQYYNGEERAKGNILERFSAQQFPDLHSELNLSSLELGDSALYFCASSVGRGLNYGYTFGSGTRLTVV.